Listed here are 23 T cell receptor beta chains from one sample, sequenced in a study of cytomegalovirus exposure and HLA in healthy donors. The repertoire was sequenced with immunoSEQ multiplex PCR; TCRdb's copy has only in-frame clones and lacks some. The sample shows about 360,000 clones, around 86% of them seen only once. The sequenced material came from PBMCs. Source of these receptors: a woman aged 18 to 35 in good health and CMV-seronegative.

CDR3 nucleotide sequence: TGCGCCAGCAGCTTGGAACTACGATTTCGTTCCTATGGCTACACCTTC. Translated, it gives CASSLELRFRSYGYTF. This chain uses TRBV5-1 with TRBJ1-2; D gene uncertain. The V gene's germline CDR1 is SGHRS and CDR2 YFSETQ. Trimming cost V 0 bases and J 4 bases, with 16 bases left between them. The CDR3 length is 16 residues.

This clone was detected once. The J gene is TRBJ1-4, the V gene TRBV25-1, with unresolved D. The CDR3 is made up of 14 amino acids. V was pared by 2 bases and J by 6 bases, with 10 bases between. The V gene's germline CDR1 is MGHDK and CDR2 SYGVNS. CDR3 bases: TGTGCCAGCAGTGAACCCTATTATGATGAAAAACTGTTTTTT. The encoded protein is CASSEPYYDEKLFF.

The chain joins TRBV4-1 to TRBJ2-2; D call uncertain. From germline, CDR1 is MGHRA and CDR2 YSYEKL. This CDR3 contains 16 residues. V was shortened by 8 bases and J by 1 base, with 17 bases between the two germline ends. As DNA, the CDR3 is TGCGCCAGCCGGTTCGAGGTCCTCGGGAACACCGGGGAGCTGTTTTTT. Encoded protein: CASRFEVLGNTGELFF.

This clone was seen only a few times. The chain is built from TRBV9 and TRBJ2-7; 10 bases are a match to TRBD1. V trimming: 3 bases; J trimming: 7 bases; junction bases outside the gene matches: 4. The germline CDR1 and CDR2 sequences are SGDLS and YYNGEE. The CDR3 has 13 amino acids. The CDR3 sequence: CASSGGQGGEQYF. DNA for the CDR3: TGTGCCAGCAGCGGAGGACAGGGGGGTGAGCAGTACTTC.

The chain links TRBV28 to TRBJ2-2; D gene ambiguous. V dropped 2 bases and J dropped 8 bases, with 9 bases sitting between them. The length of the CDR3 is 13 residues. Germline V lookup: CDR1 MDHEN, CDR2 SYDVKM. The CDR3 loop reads CASSLTKTGELFF. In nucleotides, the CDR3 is TGTGCCAGCAGTTTAACAAAGACAGGGGAGCTGTTTTTT.

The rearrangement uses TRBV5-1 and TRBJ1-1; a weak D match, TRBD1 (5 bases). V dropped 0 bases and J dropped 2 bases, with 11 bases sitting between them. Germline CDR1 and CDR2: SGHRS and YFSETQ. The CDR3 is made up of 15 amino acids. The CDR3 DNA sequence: TGCGCCAGCAGCTTGGTAGGACAATCCAACACTGAAGCTTTCTTT. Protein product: CASSLVGQSNTEAFF.

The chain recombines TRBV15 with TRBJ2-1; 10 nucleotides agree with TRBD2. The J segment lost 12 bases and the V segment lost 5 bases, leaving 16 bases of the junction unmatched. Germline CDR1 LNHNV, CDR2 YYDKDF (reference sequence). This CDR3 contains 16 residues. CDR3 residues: CATSAPLAGLQWGQFF. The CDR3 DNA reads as TGTGCCACCAGCGCACCACTAGCGGGACTACAATGGGGGCAGTTCTTC.

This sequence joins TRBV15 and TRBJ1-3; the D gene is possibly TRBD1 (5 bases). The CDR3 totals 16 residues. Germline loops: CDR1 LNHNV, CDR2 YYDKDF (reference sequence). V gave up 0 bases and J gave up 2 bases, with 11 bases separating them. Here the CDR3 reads CATSREKWTTGNTIYF. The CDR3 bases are TGTGCCACCAGCAGAGAGAAGTGGACAACTGGAAACACCATATATTTT.

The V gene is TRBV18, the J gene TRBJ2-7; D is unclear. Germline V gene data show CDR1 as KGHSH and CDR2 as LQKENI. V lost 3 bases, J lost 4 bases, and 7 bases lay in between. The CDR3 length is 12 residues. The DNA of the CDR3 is TGTGCCAGCTCACCGGGCACGTACGAGCAGTACTTC. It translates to CASSPGTYEQYF.

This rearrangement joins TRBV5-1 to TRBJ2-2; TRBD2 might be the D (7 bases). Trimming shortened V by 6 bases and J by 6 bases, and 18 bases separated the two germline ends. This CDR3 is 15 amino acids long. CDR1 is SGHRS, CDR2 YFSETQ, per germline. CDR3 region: CASNERGGYPGELFF. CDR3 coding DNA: TGCGCCAGCAATGAAAGGGGGGGCTACCCCGGGGAGCTGTTTTTT.

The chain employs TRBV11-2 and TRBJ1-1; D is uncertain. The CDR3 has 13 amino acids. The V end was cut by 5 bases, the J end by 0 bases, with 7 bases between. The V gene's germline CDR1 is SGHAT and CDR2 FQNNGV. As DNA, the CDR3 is TGTGCCAGCAGCGTTACACTGAACACTGAAGCTTTCTTT. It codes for CASSVTLNTEAFF.

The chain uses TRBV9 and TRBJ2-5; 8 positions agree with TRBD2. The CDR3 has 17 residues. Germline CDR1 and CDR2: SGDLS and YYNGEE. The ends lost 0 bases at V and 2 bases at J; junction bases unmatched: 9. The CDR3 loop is CASSVGPRRGGQETQYF. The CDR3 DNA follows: TGTGCCAGCAGCGTAGGCCCACGACGGGGGGGACAAGAGACCCAGTACTTC.

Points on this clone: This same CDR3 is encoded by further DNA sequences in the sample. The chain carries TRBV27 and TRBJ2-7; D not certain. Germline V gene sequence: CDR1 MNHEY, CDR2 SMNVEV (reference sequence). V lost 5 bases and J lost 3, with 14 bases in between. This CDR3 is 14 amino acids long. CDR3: CASSLRGPLYEQYF. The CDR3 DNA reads TGTGCCAGCAGTCTCCGAGGCCCTCTCTACGAGCAGTACTTC.

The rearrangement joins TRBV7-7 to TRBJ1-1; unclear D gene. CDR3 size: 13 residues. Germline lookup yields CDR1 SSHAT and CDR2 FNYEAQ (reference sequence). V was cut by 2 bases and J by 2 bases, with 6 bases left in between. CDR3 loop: CASSLYGNTEAFF. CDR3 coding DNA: TGTGCCAGCAGCTTATACGGTAACACTGAAGCTTTCTTT.

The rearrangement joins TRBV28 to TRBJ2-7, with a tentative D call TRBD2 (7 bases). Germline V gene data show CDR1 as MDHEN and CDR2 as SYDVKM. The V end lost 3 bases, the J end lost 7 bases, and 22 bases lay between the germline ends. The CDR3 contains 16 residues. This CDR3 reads CASSFGGGLGPEEQYF. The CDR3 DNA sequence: TGTGCCAGCAGTTTTGGGGGGGGGCTCGGTCCGGAAGAGCAGTACTTC.

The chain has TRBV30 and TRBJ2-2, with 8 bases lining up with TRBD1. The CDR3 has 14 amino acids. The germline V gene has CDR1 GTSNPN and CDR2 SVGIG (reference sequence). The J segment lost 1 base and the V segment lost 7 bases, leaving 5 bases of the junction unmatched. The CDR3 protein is CASRGQLNTGELFF. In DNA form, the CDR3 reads TGTGCCTCCAGGGGGCAGTTGAACACCGGGGAGCTGTTTTTT.

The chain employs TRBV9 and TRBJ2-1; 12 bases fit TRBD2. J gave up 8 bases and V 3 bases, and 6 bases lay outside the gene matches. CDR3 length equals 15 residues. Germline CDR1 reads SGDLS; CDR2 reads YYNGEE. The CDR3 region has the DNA TGTGCCAGCAGCGAATCTAGCGGGAGGGGGGATGAGCAGTTCTTC. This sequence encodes CASSESSGRGDEQFF.

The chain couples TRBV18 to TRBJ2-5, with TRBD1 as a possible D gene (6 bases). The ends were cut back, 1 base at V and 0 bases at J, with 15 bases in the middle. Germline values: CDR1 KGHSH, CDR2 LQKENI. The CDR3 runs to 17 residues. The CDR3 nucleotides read TGTGCCAGCTCACCACGACAGGCGACTTGGTACCAAGAGACCCAGTACTTC. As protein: CASSPRQATWYQETQYF.

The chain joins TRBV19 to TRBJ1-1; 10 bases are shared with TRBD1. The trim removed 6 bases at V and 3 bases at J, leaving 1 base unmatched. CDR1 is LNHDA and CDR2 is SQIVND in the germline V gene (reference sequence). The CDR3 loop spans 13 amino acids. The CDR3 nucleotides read TGTGCCAGTAGAGGACAGGGGGACACTGAAGCTTTCTTT. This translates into CASRGQGDTEAFF. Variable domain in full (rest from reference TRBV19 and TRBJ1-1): DGGITQSPKYLFRKEGQNVTLSCEQNLNHDAMYWYRQDPGQGLRLIYYSQIVNDFQKGDIAEGYSVSREKKESFPLTVTSAQKNPTAFYLCASRGQGDTEAFFGQGTRLTVV.

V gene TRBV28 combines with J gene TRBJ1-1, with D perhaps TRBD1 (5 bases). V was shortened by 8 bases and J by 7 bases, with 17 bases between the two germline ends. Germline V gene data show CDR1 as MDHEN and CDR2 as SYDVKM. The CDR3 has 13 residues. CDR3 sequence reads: CASLFRPRDEAFF. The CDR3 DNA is TGTGCCAGCCTATTCCGCCCCAGGGATGAAGCTTTCTTT. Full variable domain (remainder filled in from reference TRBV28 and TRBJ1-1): DVKVTQSSRYLVKRTGEKVFLECVQDMDHENMFWYRQDPGLGLRLIYFSYDVKMKEKGDIPEGYSVSREKKERFSLILESASTNQTSMYLCASLFRPRDEAFFGQGTRLTVV.

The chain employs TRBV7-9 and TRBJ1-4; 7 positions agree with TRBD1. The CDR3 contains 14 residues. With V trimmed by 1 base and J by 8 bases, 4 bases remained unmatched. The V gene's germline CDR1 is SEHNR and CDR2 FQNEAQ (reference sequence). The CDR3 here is CASSLGQGWEKLFF. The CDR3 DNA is TGTGCCAGCAGCTTAGGACAGGGTTGGGAAAAACTGTTTTTT.

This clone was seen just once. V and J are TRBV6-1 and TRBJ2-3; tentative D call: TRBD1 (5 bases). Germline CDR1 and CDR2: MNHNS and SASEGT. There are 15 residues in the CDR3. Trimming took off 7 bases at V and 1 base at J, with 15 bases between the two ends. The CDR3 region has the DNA TGTGCCAGCACCGAGAGGACATACGGCACAGATACGCAGTATTTT. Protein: CASTERTYGTDTQYF.

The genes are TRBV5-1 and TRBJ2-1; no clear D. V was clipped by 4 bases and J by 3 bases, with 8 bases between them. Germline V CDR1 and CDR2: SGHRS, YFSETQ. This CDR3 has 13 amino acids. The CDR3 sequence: CASSAVNYNEQFF. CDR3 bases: TGCGCCAGCAGCGCAGTCAACTACAATGAGCAGTTCTTC.